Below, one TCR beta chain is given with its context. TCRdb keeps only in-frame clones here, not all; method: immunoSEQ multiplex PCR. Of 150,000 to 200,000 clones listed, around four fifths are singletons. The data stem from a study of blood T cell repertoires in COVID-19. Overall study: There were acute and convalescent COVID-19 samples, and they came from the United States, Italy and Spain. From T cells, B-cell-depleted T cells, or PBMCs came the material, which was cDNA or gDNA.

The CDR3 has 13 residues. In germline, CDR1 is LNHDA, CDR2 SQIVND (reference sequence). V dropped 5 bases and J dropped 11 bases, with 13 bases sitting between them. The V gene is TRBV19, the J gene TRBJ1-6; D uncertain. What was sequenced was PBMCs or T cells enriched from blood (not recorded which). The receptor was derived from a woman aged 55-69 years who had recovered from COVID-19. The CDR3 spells CASSPRVQTPLHF. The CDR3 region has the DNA TGTGCCAGTAGTCCGCGGGTTCAGACACCCCTCCACTTT.